Below, 31 T cell receptor beta chains from the same sample are listed, as sequenced in a study of blood T cell repertoires in COVID-19. The repertoire was sequenced with immunoSEQ multiplex PCR; TCRdb's copy has only in-frame clones and lacks some. The sample carries roughly 400,000 clones, approximately 90% recorded once. The sample taken for sequencing was PBMCs or T cells enriched from blood (not recorded which). These receptors came from a woman aged 18-30 years who had been exposed to COVID-19.

This clone was recorded a few times. This chain joins TRBV28 and TRBJ1-3; D gene unclear. V dropped 8 bases and J dropped 2 bases, with 16 bases sitting between them. From germline, CDR1 is MDHEN and CDR2 SYDVKM. CDR3 length equals 15 residues. CDR3 in amino acids: CASHPTAGAGNTIYF. The DNA of the CDR3 is TGTGCCAGCCATCCAACCGCCGGGGCTGGAAACACCATATATTTT.

The genes are TRBV11-3 and TRBJ2-1; 9 nucleotides align to TRBD2. In germline, CDR1 is SGHNT, CDR2 YENEEA. The CDR3 totals 15 residues. J lost 7 bases, V lost 2 bases, and 6 bases had no gene match. The CDR3 region is CASSLLRTSVNEQFF. In nucleotides, the CDR3 is TGTGCCAGCAGCTTACTCAGGACTAGCGTAAATGAGCAGTTCTTC.

The chain combines TRBV7-2 with TRBJ2-7, with D possibly being TRBD1 (5 bases). The germline V and J ends were trimmed by 2 bases and 3 bases, with 8 bases remaining between them. The CDR3 length is 13 residues. From germline, CDR1 is SGHTA and CDR2 FQGNSA. The CDR3 loop is CASSLFQGYEQYF. The DNA for the CDR3 is TGTGCCAGCAGCTTATTTCAGGGCTACGAGCAGTACTTC.

The chain carries TRBV19 and TRBJ2-5; D possibly corresponds to TRBD2 (6 bases). This CDR3 region has 15 residues. The germline V gene encodes CDR1 LNHDA and CDR2 SQIVND (reference sequence). Trimming took 4 bases from V and 7 from J, leaving 19 bases between them. This chain's CDR3 is CASSTGGFPPGTQYF. DNA of the CDR3: TGTGCCAGTAGTACCGGGGGATTTCCCCCGGGGACCCAGTACTTC.

CDR3 DNA sequence: TGTGCCAGTAGTATGGTAGATTCTAGCACAGATACGCAGTATTTT. Residues: CASSMVDSSTDTQYF. The chain uses TRBV19 and TRBJ2-3; D is unresolved. V was clipped by 3 bases and J by 0 bases, with 10 bases between them. Looked up from germline, CDR1 is LNHDA and CDR2 is SQIVND (reference sequence). This CDR3 contains 15 residues.

V usage is TRBV3-1 (or the pseudogene TRBV3-2) and J usage is TRBJ2-1; 9 nucleotides line up with TRBD2. The J segment lost 10 bases and the V segment lost 4 bases, leaving 8 bases of the junction unmatched. CDR3 length: 14 residues. Germline values: CDR1 LGHDT, CDR2 YNNKEL (reference sequence). The CDR3 coding sequence is TGTGCCAGCAGCCTCGGGACTAGCTCAGAAGAGCAGTTCTTC. Protein product: CASSLGTSSEEQFF.

The chain couples TRBV19 to TRBJ1-5; TRBD1 matches 7 bases. The ends lost 8 bases at V and 4 bases at J; junction bases unmatched: 11. Germline CDR1 and CDR2: LNHDA and SQIVND (reference sequence). This CDR3 region has 15 residues. CDR3 sequence: CASLSWGQPNQPQHF. CDR3 nucleotide sequence: TGTGCCAGTCTCTCTTGGGGACAGCCGAATCAGCCCCAGCATTTT.

V is TRBV12-3 or TRBV12-4 and J is TRBJ1-1; no reliable D call. The CDR3 totals 13 residues. Trimming pared 0 bases from V and 8 bases from J, leaving 10 bases between. CDR3 amino acids: CASSLALGTEAFF. In DNA form, the CDR3 reads TGTGCCAGCAGTTTAGCGCTTGGCACGGAAGCTTTCTTT.

The J gene is TRBJ2-1, the V gene TRBV15, with a tentative D call TRBD1 (6 bases). Germline V gene data show CDR1 as LNHNV and CDR2 as YYDKDF (reference sequence). CDR3 length: 15 amino acids. V was clipped by 4 bases and J by 4 bases, with 14 bases between them. CDR3 DNA: TGTGCCACCAGCAAGGGGTTCCAGGGGTACAATGAGCAGTTCTTC. It specifies CATSKGFQGYNEQFF. The complete variable domain, with remaining parts taken from reference TRBV15 and TRBJ2-1, reads DAMVIQNPRYQVTQFGKPVTLSCSQTLNHNVMYWYQQKSSQAPKLLFHYYDKDFNNEADTPDNFQSRRPNTSFCFLDIRSPGLGDTAMYLCATSKGFQGYNEQFFGPGTRLTVL.

In regard to this clone: Other nucleotide sequences in the sample specify the same CDR3. J is TRBJ1-4 and V is TRBV9, with TRBD1 matching 7 bases. There are 15 residues in the CDR3. V shed 2 bases and J 2 bases; nucleotides not matched to a gene: 3. In germline, CDR1 is SGDLS, CDR2 YYNGEE. Written as DNA, the CDR3 is TGTGCCAGCAGCGTTCAGGGGGGCACTAATGAAAAACTGTTTTTT. Amino acid sequence: CASSVQGGTNEKLFF.

The rearrangement joins TRBV25-1 to TRBJ1-6, with 7 bases identical to TRBD1. J gave up 5 bases and V 5 bases, and 6 bases lay outside the gene matches. Germline lookup yields CDR1 MGHDK and CDR2 SYGVNS. This CDR3 is built from 15 residues. The DNA of the CDR3 is TGTGCCAGCAGTTGGAGGGACAGAAATAATTCACCCCTCCACTTT. Protein sequence: CASSWRDRNNSPLHF.

The chain carries TRBV27 and TRBJ2-1; 16 bases fit TRBD2. With V trimmed by 5 bases and J by 9 bases, 4 bases remained unmatched. Germline V gene lookup returns CDR1 MNHEY and CDR2 SMNVEV (reference sequence). This CDR3 spans 15 amino acids. In DNA, the CDR3 is TGTGCCAGCAGTAAAGGGACTAGCGGGAGGGCTGAGCAGTTCTTC. This translates into CASSKGTSGRAEQFF.

The gene calls are TRBV10-3 and TRBJ1-2; D is perhaps TRBD1 (5 bases). The CDR3 runs 11 residues. V lost 8 bases, J lost 8 bases, and 12 bases lay in between. Germline-derived CDR1 and CDR2 are ENHRY and SYGVKD. The CDR3, as DNA: TGTGCCATCGGAGGGACGATCGGCTACACCTTC. Its translation is CAIGGTIGYTF.

The V gene is TRBV5-6, the J gene TRBJ2-5, with 9 bases fitting TRBD1. Trimming at V came to 4 bases and at J to 4 bases, leaving 8 bases not matched to a gene. Germline assignment: CDR1 SGHDT and CDR2 YYEEEE. The length of the CDR3 is 15 residues. The CDR3 nucleotides read TGTGCCAGCAGCCCACAGGGGGCGTTGAGAGAGACCCAGTACTTC. Translation gives CASSPQGALRETQYF.

The chain carries TRBV7-8 and TRBJ1-6, with D tentatively TRBD1 (6 bases). Trimming removed 5 bases from V and 5 bases from J, with 13 bases in between. Looked up from germline, CDR1 is SGHVS and CDR2 is FQNEAQ. This CDR3 contains 15 residues. CDR3: CASSKQGRDNSPLHF. CDR3 coding DNA: TGTGCCAGCAGCAAACAGGGAAGGGATAATTCACCCCTCCACTTT.

Only a few counts were recorded for this clone. This chain joins TRBV3-1 (or the pseudogene TRBV3-2) and TRBJ2-3; D not resolved. Trimming left V 1 base short and J 4 bases short, with 9 bases between. The CDR3 has 14 amino acids. CDR1 and CDR2 (germline): LGHDT, YNNKEL (reference sequence). DNA of the CDR3: TGTGCCAGCAGCCAAGTTAGCCCGGCAGATACGCAGTATTTT. Its translation is CASSQVSPADTQYF.

This clone was seen only once. CDR3 DNA sequence: TGTGCCAGCGCCGGACGAGGAGGCGGGGATGAGCAGTTCTTC. This gives the protein CASAGRGGGDEQFF. The chain combines TRBV28 with TRBJ2-1; D possibly corresponds to TRBD2 (6 bases). This CDR3 is 14 amino acids long. Germline loops: CDR1 MDHEN, CDR2 SYDVKM. V lost 8 bases, J lost 8 bases, and 19 bases lay in between. The full variable domain, completed using reference TRBV28 and TRBJ2-1, is DVKVTQSSRYLVKRTGEKVFLECVQDMDHENMFWYRQDPGLGLRLIYFSYDVKMKEKGDIPEGYSVSREKKERFSLILESASTNQTSMYLCASAGRGGGDEQFFGPGTRLTVL.

The genes are TRBV19 and TRBJ2-1, with TRBD1 matching 11 bases. Germline V CDR1 and CDR2: LNHDA, SQIVND (reference sequence). Unmatched junction bases numbered 4, after V lost 6 bases and J lost 6 bases. This CDR3 comprises 14 residues. The CDR3 loop reads CASSRDRGTNEQFF. DNA of the CDR3: TGTGCCAGTAGCCGGGACAGGGGGACCAATGAGCAGTTCTTC.

V usage is TRBV25-1 and J usage is TRBJ1-1; no reliable D call. The CDR3 is 12 residues long. Germline V gene sequence: CDR1 MGHDK, CDR2 SYGVNS. Trimming took off 1 base at V and 5 bases at J, with 5 bases between the two ends. The CDR3 DNA follows: TGTGCCAGCAGTGAATTCGGTACTGAAGCTTTCTTT. It translates to CASSEFGTEAFF.

This clone was observed a handful of times. The chain couples TRBV9 to TRBJ2-7; the D gene is possibly TRBD2 (5 bases). The CDR3 covers 12 residues. Trimming took 1 base from V and 6 from J, leaving 8 bases between them. Germline V gene lookup returns CDR1 SGDLS and CDR2 YYNGEE. The CDR3 is CASSVSEGEQYF. CDR3 DNA sequence: TGTGCCAGCAGCGTATCAGAGGGCGAGCAGTACTTC.

This sequence joins TRBV3-1 (or the pseudogene TRBV3-2) and TRBJ1-2; D not certain. V lost 1 base, J lost 3 bases, and 9 bases lay in between. CDR3 length equals 14 residues. Looked up from germline, CDR1 is LGHDT and CDR2 is YNNKEL (reference sequence). The CDR3 is CASSQVSDYYGYTF. The CDR3 nucleotides are TGTGCCAGCAGCCAAGTTTCAGATTACTATGGCTACACCTTC.

V gene TRBV5-4 combines with J gene TRBJ1-6; D may be TRBD1 (6 bases). The CDR3 totals 15 residues. Germline values: CDR1 SGHNT, CDR2 YYREEE (reference sequence). V was cut by 1 base and J by 7 bases, with 12 bases left in between. The CDR3 sequence is CASSLPGEGNSPLHF. For the CDR3, the DNA is TGTGCCAGCAGCTTGCCAGGGGAGGGAAATTCACCCCTCCACTTT.

This sequence joins TRBV27 and TRBJ2-1; TRBD1 might be the D (6 bases). Between the trimmed V and J ends, which lost 6 bases and 2 bases, there was a span of 14 bases. The germline gives CDR1 MNHEY, CDR2 SMNVEV (reference sequence). The CDR3 covers 15 residues. The CDR3 DNA sequence: TGTGCCAGCAGCGCATCAGGGGTCCCCTACAATGAGCAGTTCTTC. Translation: CASSASGVPYNEQFF.

The chain uses TRBV27 and TRBJ1-2, with D uncertain. V was trimmed by 1 base and J by 10 bases, leaving 16 bases between them. The CDR3 contains 14 residues. CDR1 is MNHEY, CDR2 SMNVEV, per germline (reference sequence). The CDR3 spells CASSLFFGIRPYTF. The CDR3 nucleotides read TGTGCCAGCAGTTTATTTTTCGGTATCCGTCCCTACACCTTC.

This clone was observed a single time. The gene calls are TRBV6-1 and TRBJ2-5, with a weak D call TRBD2 (7 bases). Per germline, CDR1 MNHNS and CDR2 SASEGT. The CDR3 spans 15 residues. With 1 base removed from V and 5 bases from J, the gap between germline ends came to 14 bases. Here the CDR3 reads CASSEVGGAWETQYF. DNA of the CDR3: TGTGCCAGCAGTGAAGTGGGGGGGGCTTGGGAGACCCAGTACTTC.

CDR3 DNA sequence: TGTGCCAGTAGTATCCTGGGACAGGGGTGGGATGAGCAGTTCTTC. It translates to CASSILGQGWDEQFF. The genes are TRBV19 and TRBJ2-1; 10 bases are shared with TRBD1. CDR3 length: 15 residues. Germline trimming cut 3 bases from V and 8 bases from J; bases unmatched to any gene: 7. Germline CDR1 LNHDA, CDR2 SQIVND (reference sequence).

The chain links TRBV20-1 to TRBJ2-1, with a tentative D call TRBD2 (5 bases). The germline V gene has CDR1 DFQATT and CDR2 SNEGSKA (reference sequence). Trimming took 6 bases from V and 11 from J, leaving 14 bases between them. The CDR3 has 11 amino acids. The CDR3, as DNA: TGCAGTGCCCCCGGGAACTATCAGCAGTTCTTC. Residues: CSAPGNYQQFF.

This clone was seen only a few times. The chain employs TRBV11-2 and TRBJ2-1; tentative D call: TRBD2 (5 bases). The V gene's germline CDR1 is SGHAT and CDR2 FQNNGV. This CDR3 comprises 17 residues. V was trimmed by 1 base and J by 6 bases, leaving 19 bases between them. The DNA of the CDR3 is TGTGCCAGCAGCTTAGCCCCGGCGGGCAGGCTTGGCAATGAGCAGTTCTTC. This translates into CASSLAPAGRLGNEQFF.

The chain uses TRBV6-5 and TRBJ2-1, with a weak D call TRBD1 (6 bases). In germline, CDR1 is MNHEY, CDR2 SVGAGI. With 2 bases removed from V and 4 bases from J, the gap between germline ends came to 9 bases. The CDR3 has 14 amino acids. This CDR3 reads CASSYEGVYNEQFF. The DNA for the CDR3 is TGTGCCAGCAGTTACGAGGGGGTTTACAATGAGCAGTTCTTC.

V usage is TRBV7-2 and J usage is TRBJ2-1; the match to TRBD2 covers 7 bases. CDR3 size: 14 residues. V shed 3 bases and J 6 bases; nucleotides not matched to a gene: 5. Per germline, CDR1 SGHTA and CDR2 FQGNSA. The CDR3 loop is CASSFSGVRNEQFF. The CDR3, as DNA: TGTGCCAGCAGCTTCAGCGGGGTGCGCAATGAGCAGTTCTTC.

The chain employs TRBV5-1 and TRBJ2-6; D unclear. Germline values: CDR1 SGHRS, CDR2 YFSETQ. This CDR3 is 16 amino acids long. Trimming pared 2 bases from V and 2 bases from J, leaving 11 bases between. CDR3 region: CASSLSSSAGANVLTF. The CDR3 nucleotides read TGCGCCAGCAGCTTATCCTCCAGCGCTGGGGCCAACGTCCTGACTTTC.